One and the same sample provided the 10 T cell receptor beta chains below, sequenced in a study of shared clonotypes between healthy human individuals. Data came from immunoSEQ multiplex PCR; TCRdb stores just in-frame clones and leaves some out. Among 450,000 to 500,000 clones listed, more than 65% were seen once. The sample was PBMCs. The receptors shown here come from a woman between 35 and 50 years old in good health. Some clones in this sample may be carry-over from other donors' samples.

This clone has ten or more counts. The junction differs from germline at one of its ends, possibly a read error. V gene TRBV7-7 combines with J gene TRBJ2-5; D remains ambiguous. Germline V gene lookup returns CDR1 SSHAT and CDR2 FNYEAQ (reference sequence). The CDR3 sequence is 14 residues long. Here the CDR3 DNA reads TGTGCTAGCAGCCCCGGTGCGGACGGTGAGACCCAGTACTTC. The encoded protein is CASSPGADGETQYF.

This rearrangement joins TRBV2 to TRBJ2-5, with 7 bases fitting TRBD1. Germline CDR1 and CDR2: SNHLY and FYNNEI. The CDR3 has 13 residues. Trimming took 8 bases from V and 0 from J; bases not matched to a gene: 3. The CDR3 here is CASLRGNQETQYF. DNA for the CDR3: TGTGCCAGCCTCAGGGGGAACCAAGAGACCCAGTACTTC.

Comments on this clone: With only one base between it and a far larger clone, this is likely a read error. The same CDR3 can be traced to other DNA sequences in this sample. The V and J genes are TRBV2 and TRBJ2-7, with D unclear. The CDR3 has 14 amino acids. Germline CDR1 reads SNHLY; CDR2 reads FYNNEI. The germline V and J ends were trimmed by 8 bases and 4 bases, with 18 bases remaining between them. The CDR3 reads CASALYRGQYEQYF. The CDR3 DNA follows: TGTGCCAGCGCCCTCTACAGAGGCCAATACGAGCAGTACTTC.

This chain uses TRBV5-1 with TRBJ2-7; the match to TRBD1 covers 10 bases. Germline V gene sequence: CDR1 SGHRS, CDR2 YFSETQ. V shed 4 bases, J shed 2 bases, and the junction held 6 bases outside the gene matches. This CDR3 contains 15 residues. DNA of the CDR3: TGCGCCAGCAGCACGGCCGGGACAGGGGCCTACGAGCAGTACTTC. Translation gives CASSTAGTGAYEQYF.

As concerns this clone: A far more abundant clone sits one base away, making this likely a read error. Other nucleotide sequences in the sample specify the same CDR3. This rearrangement joins TRBV6-6 to TRBJ1-3; D ambiguous. The CDR3 totals 13 residues. Germline V gene data show CDR1 as MNHNY and CDR2 as SVGAGI (reference sequence). This chain's CDR3 is CATSPAVGNTIYF. The CDR3 region has the DNA TGTGCTACCTCTCCCGCGGTTGGAAACACCATATATTTT.

This chain connects TRBV5-1 to TRBJ2-7; D unclear. In germline, CDR1 is SGHRS, CDR2 YFSETQ. V lost 7 bases and J 4 bases, leaving 21 bases between the germline ends. This CDR3 contains 15 residues. The CDR3 DNA reads TGCGCCAGCGCGAGTAACGCGGAAGTGCGGTACGAGCAGTACTTC. It yields the protein CASASNAEVRYEQYF.

The V gene is TRBV7-3, the J gene TRBJ2-7, with a tentative D call TRBD1 (5 bases). V lost 5 bases, J lost 6 bases, and 14 bases lay in between. The CDR3 extends over 13 amino acids. The germline CDR1 and CDR2 sequences are SGHTA and FQGTGA. The CDR3 here is CASSPRPQGEQYF. CDR3 nucleotide sequence: TGTGCCAGCAGCCCAAGGCCCCAGGGCGAGCAGTACTTC.

The genes are TRBV10-2 and TRBJ1-1; D is undetermined. V lost 6 bases and J lost 4, with 15 bases in between. The CDR3 spans 14 residues. In germline, CDR1 is WSHSY, CDR2 SAAADI. The CDR3 nucleotides are TGCGCCAGCAGCGAAGCTTCCCTCGGCACTGAAGCTTTCTTT. Its translation: CASSEASLGTEAFF.

Of note for this clone: This sequence is one base from a far larger clone and is likely a read error. The sample contains more than one DNA sequence encoding this CDR3. The chain joins TRBV6-5 to TRBJ2-7; D gene unclear. Germline-derived CDR1 and CDR2 are MNHEY and SVGAGI. This CDR3 has 15 residues. The germline V and J ends were trimmed by 0 bases and 3 bases, with 12 bases remaining between them. The CDR3: CASSYSFWGHYEQYF. The CDR3 coding sequence is TGTGCCAGCAGTTACTCGTTTTGGGGTCACTACGAGCAGTACTTC.

This clone was seen repeatedly, ten times or more. Additional DNA sequences in this sample encode the identical CDR3. J is TRBJ2-7 and V is TRBV6-1; D is possibly TRBD1 (5 bases). CDR3 size: 12 residues. V lost 4 bases to trimming and J lost 3 bases, with 7 bases between them. Germline-derived CDR1 and CDR2 are MNHNS and SASEGT. DNA of the CDR3: TGTGCCAGCAGTGCCCAGGGCTACGAGCAGTACTTC. Translated, it gives CASSAQGYEQYF.